These 11 T cell receptor beta chains were all obtained from the same sample, sequenced in a study of radiotherapy plus CTLA-4 blockade in lung cancer. Some clones are missing from TCRdb's copy, which holds only in-frame ones; the method was immunoSEQ multiplex PCR. The data show about 110,000 clones, about 85% seen once. Specimen: peripheral blood, collected from a patient treated with radiotherapy plus ipilimumab. These receptors originate from a human donor with non-small cell lung cancer that progressed on radiotherapy plus ipilimumab. Some clones in this sample may be carry-over from other donors' samples.

The V gene is TRBV7-2, the J gene TRBJ1-2; 7 nucleotides match TRBD1. The CDR3 is 17 amino acids. Looked up from germline, CDR1 is SGHTA and CDR2 is FQGNSA. Trimming cost V 1 base and J 0 bases; bases outside gene matches: 8. In DNA, the CDR3 is TGTGCCAGCAGCTTAGGGGGGCCCGGGACAGCTAACTATGGCTACACCTTC. It is translated as CASSLGGPGTANYGYTF. Combining the CDR3 with reference TRBV7-2 and TRBJ1-2 gives the whole variable domain GAGVSQSPSNKVTEKGKDVELRCDPISGHTALYWYRQSLGQGLEFLIYFQGNSAPDKSGLPSDRFSAERTGGSVSTLTIQRTQQEDSAVYLCASSLGGPGTANYGYTFGSGTRLTVV.

V is TRBV5-8 and J is TRBJ2-5; 11 bases align to TRBD1. This CDR3 contains 16 residues. Trimming cost V 1 base and J 2 bases; bases outside gene matches: 4. Germline CDR1 is SGHTS and CDR2 is YDEGEE. The DNA for the CDR3 is TGTGCCAGCAGCTTGAGGACAGGGGGCCGTCAAGAGACCCAGTACTTC. It codes for CASSLRTGGRQETQYF.

The chain carries TRBV25-1 and TRBJ2-5; D not certain. The CDR3 runs 14 residues. The ends were cut back, 7 bases at V and 5 bases at J, with 17 bases in the middle. Germline values: CDR1 MGHDK, CDR2 SYGVNS. This chain's CDR3 is CASTLRDSRETQYF. CDR3 DNA sequence: TGTGCCAGCACTCTAAGGGATTCCCGGGAGACCCAGTACTTC.

The chain uses TRBV28 and TRBJ1-5; 7 nucleotides line up with TRBD1. V lost 3 bases to trimming and J lost 6 bases; unmatched junction nucleotides: 11. CDR1 is MDHEN and CDR2 is SYDVKM in the germline V gene. The length of the CDR3 is 16 residues. The CDR3 DNA reads as TGTGCCAGCAGTTTGAAGGGGGCGCGTCACTTTCAGCCCCAGCATTTT. Amino acid sequence: CASSLKGARHFQPQHF. The full variable domain, completed using reference TRBV28 and TRBJ1-5, is DVKVTQSSRYLVKRTGEKVFLECVQDMDHENMFWYRQDPGLGLRLIYFSYDVKMKEKGDIPEGYSVSREKKERFSLILESASTNQTSMYLCASSLKGARHFQPQHFGDGTRLSIL.

The rearrangement uses TRBV2 and TRBJ2-3; no firm D call. This CDR3 has 13 amino acids. Germline V lookup: CDR1 SNHLY, CDR2 FYNNEI. The ends were cut back, 3 bases at V and 5 bases at J, with 9 bases in the middle. The CDR3 sequence is CASSDLTGDTQYF. The CDR3 nucleotides are TGTGCCAGCAGTGATCTGACGGGAGATACGCAGTATTTT. Looking up the rest from reference TRBV2 and TRBJ2-3 gives the full variable domain: EPEVTQTPSHQVTQMGQEVILRCVPISNHLYFYWYRQILGQKVEFLVSFYNNEISEKSEIFDDQFSVERPDGSNFTLKIRSTKLEDSAMYFCASSDLTGDTQYFGPGTRLTVL.

CDR3 nucleotides: TGTGCCAGCAGCTTGGACAGCAGCTCCTATAATTCACCCCTCCACTTT. It is translated as CASSLDSSSYNSPLHF. The rearrangement joins TRBV7-2 to TRBJ1-6, with a possible D match to TRBD1 (6 bases). Trimming removed 3 bases at V and 0 bases at J, with 9 bases between. This CDR3 region has 16 residues. The germline gives CDR1 SGHTA, CDR2 FQGNSA.

This rearrangement joins TRBV7-6 to TRBJ2-1; D remains unclear. CDR3 length equals 13 residues. Per the germline V gene, CDR1 is SGHVS and CDR2 is FNYEAQ. Trimming took 3 bases from V and 8 from J, leaving 11 bases between them. The CDR3 region is CASSFLGNDEQFF. CDR3 DNA: TGTGCCAGCAGCTTCCTAGGGAACGATGAGCAGTTCTTC. Supplemented by reference TRBV7-6 and TRBJ2-1, the full variable domain reads GAGVSQSPRYKVTKRGQDVALRCDPISGHVSLYWYRQALGQGPEFLTYFNYEAQQDKSGLPNDRFSAERPEGSISTLTIQRTEQRDSAMYRCASSFLGNDEQFFGPGTRLTVL.

V and J are TRBV18 and TRBJ1-3; tentative D call: TRBD1 (5 bases). Germline V gives CDR1 KGHSH, CDR2 LQKENI. This CDR3 is built from 16 residues. V was cut by 0 bases and J by 1 base, with 10 bases left in between. This CDR3 is CASSPPIGASGNTIYF. In DNA form, the CDR3 reads TGTGCCAGCTCACCACCGATCGGGGCGTCTGGAAACACCATATATTTT.

This chain uses TRBV7-9 with TRBJ1-2, with 8 bases aligning to TRBD1. Germline CDR1 is SEHNR and CDR2 is FQNEAQ (reference sequence). The CDR3 consists of 12 residues. Trimming at V came to 4 bases and at J to 7 bases, leaving 2 bases not matched to a gene. Written as DNA, the CDR3 is TGTGCCAGCAGCTCGGACAGGGCTGGCTACACCTTC. Protein product: CASSSDRAGYTF.

J is TRBJ2-1 and V is TRBV6-1, with D possibly being TRBD1 (6 bases). The length of the CDR3 is 12 residues. Germline V gene data show CDR1 as MNHNS and CDR2 as SASEGT. V gave up 8 bases and J gave up 9 bases, with 14 bases separating them. DNA of the CDR3: TGTGCCAGCCGAAGACAGGTCTTTGAGCAGTTCTTC. Encoded protein: CASRRQVFEQFF.

Only a few counts were recorded for this clone. The rearrangement uses TRBV5-4 and TRBJ1-6; a weak D match, TRBD1 (5 bases). V was pared by 4 bases and J by 7 bases, with 15 bases between. CDR1 is SGHNT and CDR2 is YYREEE in the germline V gene (reference sequence). The CDR3 has 15 amino acids. The CDR3 loop is CASSVGGTKNSPLHF. The DNA for the CDR3 is TGTGCCAGCAGCGTTGGGGGGACCAAAAATTCACCCCTCCACTTT.